The rows below give T cell receptor beta chains drawn from one sample of a study of cytomegalovirus exposure and HLA in healthy donors. Sequencing was performed with immunoSEQ multiplex PCR; in TCRdb, only in-frame clones are kept and a portion is missing. The data contain about 110,000 clones, about four fifths of them singletons. The source material was PBMCs. The origin of the receptors is a woman in her forties or fifties in good health and CMV-seropositive. The CDR3 runs from the conserved cysteine through the conserved F or W. D genes are given only for firm matches. Rows give clone size only sometimes, using once, few, many, or a class for an expanded clone.

J | size | D | V | CDR3 | DNA
TRBJ1-5 | NA | TRBD1 | TRBV11-2 | CASSSGQFNQPQHF | TGTGCCAGCAGCTCGGGACAGTTCAATCAGCCCCAGCATTTT
TRBJ1-4 | NA | NA | TRBV15 | CATSTTRGANEKLFF | TGTGCCACCAGCACCACACGGGGGGCGAATGAAAAACTGTTTTTT
TRBJ2-6 | few | NA | TRBV10-3 | CAISDYSGANVLTF | TGTGCCATCAGCGACTACTCTGGGGCCAACGTCCTGACTTTC
TRBJ1-1 | NA | NA | TRBV5-4 | CASSPPDGGNTEAFF | TGTGCCAGCAGCCCGCCGGACGGGGGGAACACTGAAGCTTTCTTT
TRBJ2-1 | NA | TRBD2 | TRBV5-1 | CASSLDPGLAGTRQFF | TGCGCCAGCAGCTTGGACCCGGGACTAGCGGGGACTCGACAGTTCTTC
TRBJ2-3 | NA | TRBD2 | TRBV6-6 | CASCLGGADTQYF | TGTGCCAGCTGTTTGGGGGGGGCAGATACGCAGTATTTT
TRBJ2-3 | NA | NA | TRBV9 | CASSVDVRGDTDTQYF | TGTGCCAGCAGCGTAGATGTCAGGGGAGACACAGATACGCAGTATTTT
TRBJ2-7 | NA | NA | TRBV7-9 | CSSSLGAAYEQYF | TGTTCCAGCAGCTTAGGGGCAGCCTACGAGCAGTACTTC
TRBJ2-5 | NA | TRBD1 | TRBV5-6 | CASSLDRGHQETQYF | TGTGCCAGCAGCTTGGACAGGGGCCACCAAGAGACCCAGTACTTC
TRBJ2-1 | NA | TRBD2 | TRBV15 | CATRSGSSYNEQFF | TGTGCCACCAGGAGCGGGAGCTCCTACAATGAGCAGTTCTTC
TRBJ1-5 | few | NA | TRBV30 | CAWSVKSSGVGSNQPQHF | TGTGCCTGGAGTGTAAAGAGTTCAGGGGTCGGTAGCAATCAGCCCCAGCATTTT
TRBJ2-3 | NA | NA | TRBV6-5 | CASRGDSYTQYF | TGTGCCAGCAGGGGTGACTCCTATACGCAGTATTTT
TRBJ1-4 | NA | TRBD1 | TRBV11-2 | CASSPDRGNEKLFF | TGTGCCAGCAGCCCGGACAGGGGCAATGAAAAACTGTTTTTT
TRBJ1-5 | NA | NA | TRBV5-6 | CASSLARGREPQHF | TGTGCCAGCAGCTTGGCGCGGGGGAGGGAGCCCCAGCATTTT
TRBJ2-7 | NA | NA | TRBV25-1 | CASSSPGPSSYEQYF | TGTGCCAGCAGTTCCCCGGGCCCTAGCTCCTACGAGCAGTACTTC
TRBJ1-1 | NA | TRBD1 | TRBV28 | CASSLLTGFTEAFF | TGTGCCAGCAGTTTATTGACAGGGTTCACTGAAGCTTTCTTT
TRBJ1-1 | NA | NA | TRBV7-9 | CASSIQEGTEAFF | TGTGCCAGCAGCATCCAGGAGGGCACTGAAGCTTTCTTT
TRBJ1-2 | NA | NA | TRBV7-9 | CASSFTFRGEEGYTF | TGTGCCAGCAGCTTTACCTTCAGGGGTGAGGAGGGCTACACCTTC
TRBJ2-1 | NA | TRBD1 | TRBV4-3 | CASSQDDRDSYNEQFF | TGCGCCAGCAGCCAAGATGATAGGGACAGCTACAATGAGCAGTTCTTC
TRBJ1-2 | once | TRBD1 | TRBV7-9 | CASSSAGTGGVDGYTF | TGTGCCAGCAGCTCGGCCGGGACAGGGGGCGTCGATGGCTACACCTTC
TRBJ2-1 | NA | TRBD2 | TRBV5-1 | CASSLGSSGGYNEQFF | TGCGCCAGCAGCTTGGGGTCTAGCGGGGGGTACAATGAGCAGTTCTTC
TRBJ2-1 | NA | TRBD1 | TRBV30 | CAWIGYGQGASYNEQFF | TGTGCCTGGATTGGGTACGGACAGGGGGCTTCTTACAATGAGCAGTTCTTC
TRBJ2-3 | NA | NA | TRBV18 | CASSPNSLTSTDTQYF | TGTGCCAGCTCACCAAACAGCTTAACAAGCACAGATACGCAGTATTTT
TRBJ1-4 | NA | TRBD1 | TRBV5-1 | CASSRGQGNEKLFF | TGCGCCAGCAGTAGGGGACAGGGAAATGAAAAACTGTTTTTT
TRBJ2-5 | NA | NA | TRBV5-1 | CASSLGYGETQYF | TGCGCCAGCAGCTTGGGGTACGGGGAGACCCAGTACTTC
TRBJ2-3 | NA | TRBD2 | TRBV9 | CAPIPERERSDTQYF | TGTGCCCCCATTCCAGAGCGGGAGAGATCAGATACGCAGTATTTT
TRBJ2-7 | NA | NA | TRBV5-1 | CASSLSTGPYEQYF | TGCGCCAGCAGCTTATCGACAGGACCCTACGAGCAGTACTTC
TRBJ1-2 | NA | NA | TRBV7-9 | CASSLRQGRLLNYGYTF | TGTGCCAGCAGCCTGCGCCAGGGTAGGCTTTTAAACTATGGCTACACCTTC
TRBJ2-7 | NA | TRBD2 | TRBV7-2 | CASSWGTSGGAQAYEQYF | TGTGCCAGCAGCTGGGGGACTAGCGGGGGGGCCCAGGCCTACGAGCAGTACTTC
TRBJ1-2 | once | NA | TRBV28 | CASSTHEGRVFWDYGYTF | TGTGCCAGCAGTACCCACGAGGGAAGAGTTTTCTGGGACTATGGCTACACCTTC
TRBJ1-2 | NA | TRBD1 | TRBV4-3 | CASSQDHVTGGNGYTF | TGCGCCAGCAGCCAAGACCACGTGACAGGGGGTAATGGCTACACCTTC
TRBJ1-5 | NA | NA | TRBV6-1 | CASSVDRGKPQHF | TGTGCCAGCAGTGTGGACAGAGGAAAGCCCCAGCATTTT
TRBJ2-1 | NA | TRBD2 | TRBV7-9 | CASSPNLAGGLIEQFF | TGTGCCAGCAGCCCAAATTTAGCGGGGGGGCTGATTGAGCAGTTCTTC
TRBJ1-5 | NA | NA | TRBV30 | CAWSEGNQPQHF | TGTGCCTGGAGCGAGGGAAATCAGCCCCAGCATTTT
TRBJ1-1 | NA | NA | TRBV5-1 | CASSLQENTEAFF | TGCGCCAGCAGCCTGCAGGAGAACACTGAAGCTTTCTTT
TRBJ1-2 | NA | NA | TRBV7-2 | CASSFDRSLGGYTF | TGTGCCAGCAGCTTTGACAGGAGCTTGGGCGGCTACACCTTC
TRBJ1-2 | few | NA | TRBV13 | CASSREPSYGYTF | TGTGCCAGCAGCAGGGAGCCCAGCTATGGCTACACCTTC
TRBJ2-1 | NA | TRBD2 | TRBV9 | CASSVDGRGNEQFF | TGTGCCAGCAGCGTAGACGGGCGGGGGAATGAGCAGTTCTTC
TRBJ1-5 | NA | NA | TRBV6-6 | CASSYRGEGSNQPQHF | TGTGCCAGCAGTTACCGCGGGGAGGGAAGCAATCAGCCCCAGCATTTT
TRBJ1-1 | NA | NA | TRBV7-2 | CASSPYTEAFF | TGTGCCAGCAGCCCCTACACTGAAGCTTTCTTT
TRBJ2-1 | NA | TRBD2 | TRBV4-3 | CASSQDPSFTLAGDEQFF | TGCGCCAGCAGCCAAGACCCTAGTTTTACTCTAGCGGGGGATGAGCAGTTCTTC
TRBJ1-2 | few | TRBD1 | TRBV7-6 | CASSLEEGGHIPDNYGYTF | TGTGCCAGCAGCTTAGAAGAAGGGGGCCACATACCGGATAACTATGGCTACACCTTC
TRBJ2-7 | once | TRBD1 | TRBV5-1 | CASSLGQDGIVNEQYF | TGCGCCAGCAGCCTCGGACAGGATGGGATTGTTAACGAGCAGTACTTC
TRBJ2-7 | NA | TRBD1 | TRBV11-2 | CASSQGVYSYEQYF | TGTGCCAGCAGTCAGGGGGTTTATTCTTACGAGCAGTACTTC
TRBJ2-1 | NA | NA | TRBV7-2 | CASSLERTEQFF | TGTGCCAGCAGCTTAGAAAGGACAGAGCAGTTCTTC
TRBJ1-6 | NA | NA | TRBV10-3 | CAISELGRNNSPLHF | TGTGCCATCAGTGAGCTGGGCCGGAATAATTCACCCCTCCACTTT
TRBJ2-7 | NA | TRBD1 | TRBV16 | CASSPYRGAYEQYF | TGTGCCAGCAGCCCTTACAGGGGGGCCTACGAGCAGTACTTC
TRBJ2-7 | NA | TRBD2 | TRBV5-1 | CASSLAGGGGLPYEQYF | TGCGCCAGCAGCTTGGCTGGCGGGGGGGGCCTTCCCTACGAGCAGTACTTC
TRBJ2-7 | once | NA | TRBV11-2 | CASSLDLSYEQYF | TGTGCCAGCAGCTTAGATCTTTCGTACGAGCAGTACTTC
TRBJ2-1 | NA | NA | TRBV19 | CASSTGQPYNEQFF | TGTGCCAGTAGTACGGGACAACCCTACAATGAGCAGTTCTTC
TRBJ2-1 | few | TRBD1 | TRBV10-3 | CAITPGTGGNEQFF | TGTGCCATCACCCCCGGGACAGGGGGGAATGAGCAGTTCTTC
TRBJ2-3 | NA | NA | TRBV10-3 | CASRLSGQRADTQYF | TGTGCCAGCCGTCTCTCGGGACAAAGGGCAGATACGCAGTATTTT
TRBJ2-3 | NA | TRBD1 | TRBV7-9 | CSSSILDRASTDTQYF | TGTTCCAGCAGCATTCTCGACAGGGCAAGCACAGATACGCAGTATTTT
TRBJ1-4 | few | TRBD1 | TRBV7-9 | CASSLGQGLFF | TGTGCCAGCAGCTTGGGACAGGGACTGTTTTTT
TRBJ2-2 | few | TRBD1 | TRBV18 | CASSPTTGANTGELFF | TGTGCCAGCTCACCGACGACAGGGGCGAACACCGGGGAGCTGTTTTTT